This section outlines one T cell receptor (beta chain) sequence together with its context. Profiling relied on immunoSEQ multiplex PCR, and the TCRdb table lists in-frame clones only, not all of them. The sample has 60,000 or so clones, roughly 88% seen once. The data stem from a study of T cell responses to AZD1222 COVID-19 vaccine. The TCR comes from an adult in good health. The source was peripheral blood, collected on day 0 of AZD1222 vaccination.

This chain's CDR3 is CASSLGGVNQPQHF. The CDR3 DNA reads TGTGCCAGCAGTTTAGGAGGCGTGAATCAGCCCCAGCATTTT. The chain couples TRBV27 to TRBJ1-5; D is unclear. Germline V CDR1 and CDR2: MNHEY, SMNVEV (reference sequence). CDR3 length: 14 amino acids. V was shortened by 2 bases and J by 4 bases, with 9 bases between the two germline ends.